The 19 T cell receptor beta chains presented below share a single source sample, sequenced in a study of blood T cell repertoires in COVID-19. This table comes from immunoSEQ multiplex PCR, and its TCRdb copy is limited to in-frame clones, with some not included. The data show roughly 100,000 clones, about 89% seen once. Sequencing used peripheral blood. These receptors were collected from a woman in her sixties or seventies with acute or convalescent COVID-19.

The genes are TRBV20-1 and TRBJ1-5, with no clear D. Trimming took off 1 base at V and 6 bases at J, with 4 bases between the two ends. The CDR3 has 11 residues. Germline V gene sequence: CDR1 DFQATT, CDR2 SNEGSKA (reference sequence). CDR3 protein: CSARAGQPQHF. The CDR3 DNA reads as TGCAGTGCTAGAGCGGGTCAGCCCCAGCATTTT.

This chain connects TRBV28 to TRBJ1-6; D is uncertain. In germline, CDR1 is MDHEN, CDR2 SYDVKM. The V gene lost 5 bases and the J gene lost 10 bases, with 24 bases spanning the gap. This CDR3 spans 17 amino acids. The CDR3, as DNA: TGTGCCAGCAGTACCCTCTTCGGAGGCGGAGCCAGGTCACCCCTCCACTTT. This gives the protein CASSTLFGGGARSPLHF.

The rearrangement links TRBV28 to TRBJ1-5, with D possibly TRBD1 on 5 matching bases. Deletions cut 3 bases from V and 2 bases from J, with 14 bases between. CDR3 length equals 16 residues. Germline V gene sequence: CDR1 MDHEN, CDR2 SYDVKM. The DNA of the CDR3 is TGTGCCAGCAGTTTGAGCCTGGGAGGGGGCAATCAGCCCCAGCATTTT. It codes for CASSLSLGGGNQPQHF.

The chain has TRBV27 and TRBJ1-6; D unresolved. The ends were cut back, 4 bases at V and 10 bases at J, with 17 bases in the middle. Germline CDR1 and CDR2: MNHEY and SMNVEV (reference sequence). The CDR3 sequence is 15 residues long. The CDR3 DNA follows: TGTGCCAGCAGTTATGAGGGCCTCTTCGGCTCACCCCTCCACTTT. It specifies CASSYEGLFGSPLHF.

This chain joins TRBV2 and TRBJ2-7, with 8 bases that match TRBD2. The germline CDR1 and CDR2 sequences are SNHLY and FYNNEI. V shed 6 bases, J shed 3 bases, and the junction held 10 bases outside the gene matches. The CDR3 is made up of 15 amino acids. The CDR3 DNA reads TGTGCCAGCAGGAGGTTAACTAGCGGCATCTACGAGCAGTACTTC. Its protein product is CASRRLTSGIYEQYF.

This chain uses TRBV7-8 with TRBJ2-7; a possible D gene is TRBD1 (6 bases). The CDR3 has 15 residues. V was pared by 5 bases and J by 3 bases, with 17 bases between. Per the germline V gene, CDR1 is SGHVS and CDR2 is FQNEAQ. CDR3 loop: CASSPLDSINYEQYV. The CDR3 nucleotides read TGTGCCAGCAGCCCCTTGGACAGCATCAACTACGAGCAGTACGTC.

The J gene is TRBJ2-1, the V gene TRBV2; D is ambiguous. Trimming pared 6 bases from V and 3 bases from J, leaving 9 bases between. CDR3 length equals 13 residues. Germline V gives CDR1 SNHLY, CDR2 FYNNEI. CDR3 nucleotides: TGTGCCAGCAGGCCCGGTGACTACAATGAGCAGTTCTTC. It encodes CASRPGDYNEQFF.

This rearrangement joins TRBV19 to TRBJ2-5; 12 positions agree with TRBD1. Germline values: CDR1 LNHDA, CDR2 SQIVND (reference sequence). With V trimmed by 4 bases and J by 4 bases, 4 bases remained unmatched. The CDR3 contains 15 residues. This chain's CDR3 is CASSTGTGGLETQYF. The CDR3 DNA sequence: TGTGCCAGTAGTACCGGGACAGGGGGCTTAGAGACCCAGTACTTC.

The chain carries TRBV11-2 and TRBJ2-5; 11 nucleotides agree with TRBD2. V was pared by 4 bases and J by 7 bases, with 8 bases of the junction left unmatched. CDR3 size: 15 residues. The germline gives CDR1 SGHAT, CDR2 FQNNGV. CDR3 amino acids: CASSSKTSGARTQYF. The DNA of the CDR3 is TGTGCCAGCAGCTCAAAGACTAGCGGGGCCCGGACCCAGTACTTC.

The V and J genes are TRBV11-2 and TRBJ2-7; TRBD1 agrees at 9 bases. Germline V gene lookup returns CDR1 SGHAT and CDR2 FQNNGV. The ends lost 4 bases at V and 1 base at J; junction bases unmatched: 5. CDR3 length: 15 amino acids. CDR3 region: CASSWVTGGSYEQYF. In DNA form, the CDR3 reads TGTGCCAGCAGCTGGGTGACAGGGGGTTCCTACGAGCAGTACTTC.

The gene calls are TRBV11-2 and TRBJ2-2; D not certain. V was shortened by 8 bases and J by 4 bases, with 14 bases between the two germline ends. The CDR3 contains 14 residues. Germline V lookup: CDR1 SGHAT, CDR2 FQNNGV. The CDR3 here is CASSLVPSTGELFF. CDR3 in DNA: TGTGCCAGCTCCCTCGTCCCGAGCACCGGGGAGCTGTTTTTT.

The chain joins TRBV18 to TRBJ2-5; a weak D match, TRBD2 (7 bases). Deletions cut 4 bases from V and 1 base from J, with 10 bases between. The CDR3 length is 14 residues. CDR1 is KGHSH, CDR2 LQKENI, per germline. CDR3 region: CASSLAGAQETQYF. Here the CDR3 DNA reads TGTGCCAGCTCACTGGCGGGGGCCCAAGAGACCCAGTACTTC. The full variable domain, in which reference TRBV18 and TRBJ2-5 provide the parts outside the CDR3, is NAGVMQNPRHLVRRRGQEARLRCSPMKGHSHVYWYRQLPEEGLKFMVYLQKENIIDESGMPKERFSAEFPKEGPSILRIQQVVRGDSAAYFCASSLAGAQETQYFGPGTRLLVL.

This chain uses TRBV5-5 with TRBJ2-1, with TRBD2 identical over 8 bases. Per the germline V gene, CDR1 is SGHKS and CDR2 is YYEKEE (reference sequence). The CDR3 totals 17 residues. J lost 6 bases, V lost 0 bases, and 11 bases had no gene match. In DNA, the CDR3 is TGTGCCAGCAGCTTGGCCCCTCGGGGGGGCACCGCCAATGAGCAGTTCTTC. Amino acid sequence: CASSLAPRGGTANEQFF.

The V call is TRBV9, the J call TRBJ2-3, with TRBD2 matching 13 bases. The CDR3 spans 17 residues. Germline CDR1 is SGDLS and CDR2 is YYNGEE. V trimming: 3 bases; J trimming: 5 bases; junction bases outside the gene matches: 9. Here the CDR3 DNA reads TGTGCCAGCAGCGGACTAGCGGGGGGACGTCGGGTAGATACGCAGTATTTT. Translation: CASSGLAGGRRVDTQYF.

This rearrangement joins TRBV4-2 to TRBJ1-6; TRBD1 matches 10 bases. The junction had 15 bases not matched to a gene; V was cut back by 3 bases and J by 7 bases. The V gene's germline CDR1 is LGHNA and CDR2 YNFKEQ. This CDR3 is 19 amino acids long. The CDR3 protein is CASSHPPGTGAYLNSPLHF. The CDR3 nucleotides are TGTGCCAGCAGCCACCCCCCCGGGACAGGGGCCTACCTAAATTCACCCCTCCACTTT.

This chain links TRBV10-2 with TRBJ1-1; a weak D match, TRBD1 (6 bases). Between the trimmed V and J ends, which lost 7 bases and 5 bases, there was a span of 17 bases. CDR1 is WSHSY, CDR2 SAAADI, per germline. This CDR3 has 14 residues. DNA of the CDR3: TGCGCCAGCACAACAGGGCTGGCTGGGACTGAAGCTTTCTTT. It yields the protein CASTTGLAGTEAFF.

This clone was counted between two and nine times. The V and J genes are TRBV5-1 and TRBJ1-5; 7 bases match TRBD1. The CDR3 covers 15 residues. Trimming removed 2 bases from V and 1 base from J; junction bases left unmatched: 3. CDR1 and CDR2 from the germline V gene are SGHRS and YFSETQ. The chain's CDR3 is CASSFQGESNQPQHF. The CDR3 coding sequence is TGCGCCAGCAGCTTTCAGGGGGAAAGCAATCAGCCCCAGCATTTT.

The chain uses TRBV5-1 and TRBJ2-3; 16 positions match TRBD2. CDR1 is SGHRS, CDR2 YFSETQ, per germline. This CDR3 spans 17 amino acids. V trimming: 4 bases; J trimming: 3 bases; junction bases outside the gene matches: 5. CDR3 residues: CASSMGLAGGPTDTQYF. The CDR3, as DNA: TGCGCCAGCAGCATGGGACTAGCGGGGGGGCCGACAGATACGCAGTATTTT.

V gene TRBV19 combines with J gene TRBJ2-2; 9 bases are shared with TRBD2. Germline assignment: CDR1 LNHDA and CDR2 SQIVND (reference sequence). V lost 9 bases, J lost 5 bases, and 13 bases stayed unmatched. The CDR3 runs to 16 residues. The CDR3 DNA reads as TGTGCCAGAAAGGGGCTAGCGGGGTCGAGGACCGGGGAGCTGTTTTTT. Protein: CARKGLAGSRTGELFF.